This entry lists 18 T cell receptor beta chains sequenced from one sample in a study of cytomegalovirus exposure and HLA in healthy donors. Primers included in the PCR were 60 Vbeta and 13 Jbeta primers. Profiled with immunoSEQ multiplex PCR; TCRdb holds only in-frame clones, not every one. The sample has 75,000 to 95,000 clones, and its top ten clones hold about 6%. Sequencing was done on a sample of PBMCs. The receptors were gathered from a girl aged 5 to 17 in good health and CMV-seropositive.

V gene TRBV6-1 combines with J gene TRBJ2-5, with D possibly matching TRBD2 (5 bases). The CDR3 is 15 residues long. From germline, CDR1 is MNHNS and CDR2 SASEGT. V gave up 2 bases and J gave up 5 bases, with 15 bases separating them. CDR3 loop: CASSEKVRAWETQYF. In DNA form, the CDR3 reads TGTGCCAGCAGTGAAAAGGTGCGGGCCTGGGAGACCCAGTACTTC.

This chain links TRBV19 with TRBJ2-5; a weak D match, TRBD1 (6 bases). The CDR3 spans 14 residues. The germline V and J ends were trimmed by 6 bases and 1 base, with 12 bases remaining between them. Germline CDR1 is LNHDA and CDR2 is SQIVND (reference sequence). Here the CDR3 DNA reads TGTGCCAGTAGCAAAACAGGGACCCAAGAGACCCAGTACTTC. Translation: CASSKTGTQETQYF.

V gene TRBV7-2 combines with J gene TRBJ2-4; 9 positions agree with TRBD1. Germline V CDR1 and CDR2: SGHTA, FQGNSA. V lost 5 bases, J lost 6 bases, and 5 bases stayed unmatched. CDR3 length: 14 amino acids. The CDR3: CASSTRQGVNIQYF. Here the CDR3 DNA reads TGTGCCAGCAGCACCCGACAGGGGGTAAACATTCAGTACTTC.

This rearrangement joins TRBV19 to TRBJ1-1; 7 nucleotides match TRBD1. This CDR3 has 14 residues. V shed 4 bases, J shed 4 bases, and the junction held 6 bases outside the gene matches. Germline V lookup: CDR1 LNHDA, CDR2 SQIVND (reference sequence). CDR3 coding DNA: TGTGCCAGTAGTAGTACAGGGGCCCTCACTGAAGCTTTCTTT. This translates into CASSSTGALTEAFF.

The V call is TRBV6-5, the J call TRBJ2-4; 11 bases are a match to TRBD2. The CDR3 has 14 amino acids. The germline gives CDR1 MNHEY, CDR2 SVGAGI. Losses at the gene ends were 6 bases for V and 5 bases for J; bases not matched to a gene: 3. CDR3: CASSEGLAENIQYF. CDR3 sequence (DNA): TGTGCCAGCAGCGAGGGACTAGCGGAAAACATTCAGTACTTC.

J is TRBJ1-1 and V is TRBV7-9; D perhaps matches TRBD1 (6 bases). CDR3 length: 11 residues. Deletions cut 6 bases from V and 10 bases from J, with 12 bases between. Germline V gene sequence: CDR1 SEHNR, CDR2 FQNEAQ (reference sequence). The CDR3 loop is CASSLLGAAFF. CDR3 DNA: TGTGCCAGCAGTTTATTGGGGGCAGCTTTCTTT.

The chain couples TRBV5-6 to TRBJ2-7, with D perhaps matching TRBD1 (5 bases). The length of the CDR3 is 14 residues. Per the germline V gene, CDR1 is SGHDT and CDR2 is YYEEEE. Trimming cost V 1 base and J 3 bases, with 11 bases left between them. The CDR3 sequence: CASSLLGLGYEQYF. DNA for the CDR3: TGTGCCAGCAGCTTGCTGGGGCTTGGCTACGAGCAGTACTTC.

This chain links TRBV30 with TRBJ2-3; D is possibly TRBD2 (8 bases). The ends were cut back, 2 bases at V and 4 bases at J, with 25 bases in the middle. This CDR3 contains 18 residues. Germline V CDR1 and CDR2: GTSNPN, SVGIG (reference sequence). CDR3 nucleotide sequence: TGTGCCTGGAGTCTCAGGGGGTTGGGACTAGGGAGAGCAGATACGCAGTATTTT. It translates to CAWSLRGLGLGRADTQYF.

The chain has TRBV5-1 and TRBJ2-7, with 9 bases matching TRBD2. V gave up 0 bases and J gave up 1 base; unmatched junction bases: 2. Per the germline V gene, CDR1 is SGHRS and CDR2 is YFSETQ. The CDR3 is 15 residues long. The DNA of the CDR3 is TGCGCCAGCAGCTTGGGTAGCGGGGGATCCTACGAGCAGTACTTC. It translates to CASSLGSGGSYEQYF.

V is TRBV7-2 and J is TRBJ2-5, with 7 bases identical to TRBD1. J lost 1 base, V lost 5 bases, and 10 bases had no gene match. Per germline, CDR1 SGHTA and CDR2 FQGNSA. The CDR3 is made up of 16 amino acids. The CDR3 spells CASSLSTGAAQETQYF. In nucleotides, the CDR3 is TGTGCCAGCAGCCTAAGTACAGGGGCGGCCCAAGAGACCCAGTACTTC.

J is TRBJ2-7 and V is TRBV18; 7 bases are a match to TRBD1. Germline loops: CDR1 KGHSH, CDR2 LQKENI. This CDR3 region has 15 residues. The V and J ends lost 1 base and 5 bases, in that order; junction bases with no gene match: 8. CDR3 in amino acids: CASSPRTGNADEQYF. The CDR3 nucleotides read TGTGCCAGCTCACCACGGACAGGTAATGCTGACGAGCAGTACTTC.

V is TRBV7-3 and J is TRBJ2-7; 9 nucleotides agree with TRBD2. CDR3 size: 15 residues. The germline V gene has CDR1 SGHTA and CDR2 FQGTGA. V shed 3 bases, J shed 2 bases, and the junction held 5 bases outside the gene matches. The CDR3 loop reads CASSFSSGVPYEQYF. CDR3 sequence (DNA): TGTGCCAGCAGCTTCTCTAGCGGGGTTCCCTACGAGCAGTACTTC.

The J gene is TRBJ2-1, the V gene TRBV29-1, with TRBD2 identical over 11 bases. This CDR3 contains 16 residues. The germline V gene encodes CDR1 SQVTM and CDR2 ANQGSEA. The V and J ends lost 2 bases and 9 bases, in that order; junction bases with no gene match: 12. CDR3 DNA: TGCAGCGTTGAAATGATTAGCGGGGGGGCCAGGAGTGAGCAGTTCTTC. Residues: CSVEMISGGARSEQFF.

The gene calls are TRBV19 and TRBJ1-5, with 7 bases lining up with TRBD1. Per the germline V gene, CDR1 is LNHDA and CDR2 is SQIVND (reference sequence). With 3 bases clipped from V and 3 bases from J, the junction kept 5 bases outside the gene matches. This CDR3 region has 15 residues. The CDR3 coding sequence is TGTGCCAGTAGTATCTTACAGGGGCCCAATCAGCCCCAGCATTTT. This translates into CASSILQGPNQPQHF.

The J gene is TRBJ2-5, the V gene TRBV6-5; tentative D call: TRBD2 (6 bases). Per germline, CDR1 MNHEY and CDR2 SVGAGI. The CDR3 has 15 amino acids. V was clipped by 0 bases and J by 7 bases, with 15 bases between them. Written as DNA, the CDR3 is TGTGCCAGCAGTTACTCGCTGGGACTCTCGGGGACCCAGTACTTC. Amino acid sequence: CASSYSLGLSGTQYF.

The chain carries TRBV11-2 and TRBJ1-2, with 8 bases identical to TRBD1. The V gene's germline CDR1 is SGHAT and CDR2 FQNNGV. The CDR3 covers 15 residues. The junction had 11 bases not matched to a gene; V was cut back by 6 bases and J by 5 bases. Here the CDR3 DNA reads TGTGCCAGCAGTTCATTCCAGGGGGCCAGGTATGGCTACACCTTC. It encodes CASSSFQGARYGYTF.

CDR3 DNA: TGCGCCAGCAGCCGTCTAGCGGGAAGGATGGGAGAGACCCAGTACTTC. This gives the protein CASSRLAGRMGETQYF. The chain combines TRBV4-3 with TRBJ2-5, with 9 bases aligning to TRBD2. The CDR3 is made up of 16 amino acids. The junction had 10 bases not matched to a gene; V was cut back by 4 bases and J by 4 bases. Germline lookup yields CDR1 LGHNA and CDR2 YSLEER.

This chain joins TRBV5-1 and TRBJ2-3, with a tentative D call TRBD1 (5 bases). Germline V gives CDR1 SGHRS, CDR2 YFSETQ. The CDR3 has 14 amino acids. V lost 5 bases, J lost 0 bases, and 10 bases lay in between. In DNA, the CDR3 is TGCGCCAGCAGGAGACAGACTAGCACAGATACGCAGTATTTT. It specifies CASRRQTSTDTQYF.